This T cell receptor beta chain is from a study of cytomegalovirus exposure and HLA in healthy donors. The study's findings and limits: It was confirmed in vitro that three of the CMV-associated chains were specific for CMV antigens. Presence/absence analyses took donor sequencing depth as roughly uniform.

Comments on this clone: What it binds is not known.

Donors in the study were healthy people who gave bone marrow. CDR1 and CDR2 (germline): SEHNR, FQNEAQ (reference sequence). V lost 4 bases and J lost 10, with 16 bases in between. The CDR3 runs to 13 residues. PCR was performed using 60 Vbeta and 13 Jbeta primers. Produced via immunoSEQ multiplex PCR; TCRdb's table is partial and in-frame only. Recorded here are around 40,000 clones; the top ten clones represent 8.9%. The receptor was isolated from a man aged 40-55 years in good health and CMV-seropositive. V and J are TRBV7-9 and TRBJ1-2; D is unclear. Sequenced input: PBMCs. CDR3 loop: CASSSWQADFYTF. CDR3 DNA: TGTGCCAGCAGCTCCTGGCAGGCCGATTTCTACACCTTC.